This T cell receptor beta chain was sequenced for a study of CD8 T cells in Susac syndrome. After extraction with the RNeasy kit, roughly 0.45 to 1 ug of the RNA was reverse transcribed using random hexamers. TCRdb processed the immunoSEQ multiplex PCR reads anew with MiXCR; each CDR3 protein has one entry. The sample yields under 350,000 distinct CDR3 sequences, approximately 90% seen once. V dropped 1 base and J dropped 7 bases, with 13 bases sitting between them. Germline lookup yields CDR1 KGHSH and CDR2 LQKENI. The CDR3 covers 14 residues. The source of this sequence is a human donor with multiple sclerosis. Sequencing was carried out using CD4+ T cells from PBMCs. The chain couples TRBV18 to TRBJ2-5, with D maybe TRBD2 (6 bases). CDR3 protein: CASSPRAREATQYF. Here the CDR3 DNA reads TGTGCCAGCTCACCACGGGCCAGGGAGGCGACCCAGTACTTC.